These 14 T cell receptor beta chains came from one sample sequenced in a study of cytomegalovirus exposure and HLA in healthy donors. The PCR was carried out with 60 Vbeta primers and 13 Jbeta primers. Libraries were prepared by immunoSEQ multiplex PCR; TCRdb keeps only in-frame clonotypes and omits some of them. The table shows about 120,000 clones, with 80% occurring only once. Sequencing was performed on PBMCs. These receptors were obtained from a man aged 25 to 40 in good health and CMV-seropositive.

The V gene is TRBV25-1, the J gene TRBJ1-4; TRBD1 aligns across 7 bases. V trimming: 1 base; J trimming: 7 bases; junction bases outside the gene matches: 9. Germline loops: CDR1 MGHDK, CDR2 SYGVNS. The CDR3 extends over 16 amino acids. The CDR3 reads CASSEWATGVGEKLFF. The CDR3 nucleotides are TGTGCCAGCAGTGAATGGGCCACAGGGGTTGGTGAAAAACTGTTTTTT.

The chain carries TRBV5-1 and TRBJ1-1, with D possibly TRBD1 on 6 matching bases. V lost 4 bases to trimming and J lost 0 bases, with 10 bases between them. This CDR3 contains 14 residues. The germline CDR1 and CDR2 sequences are SGHRS and YFSETQ. The chain's CDR3 is CASSRGQLNTEAFF. DNA of the CDR3: TGCGCCAGCAGCAGGGGACAACTGAACACTGAAGCTTTCTTT.

The chain has TRBV11-3 and TRBJ2-1; 8 nucleotides line up with TRBD2. V dropped 5 bases and J dropped 2; count of bases not matched to a gene: 8. Per germline, CDR1 SGHNT and CDR2 YENEEA. The CDR3 is 16 residues long. CDR3 sequence: CASSPGGTRAYNEQFF. The CDR3, as DNA: TGTGCCAGCAGCCCGGGAGGGACCCGAGCCTACAATGAGCAGTTCTTC.

The chain links TRBV2 to TRBJ1-2; 7 positions match TRBD1. Germline CDR1 reads SNHLY; CDR2 reads FYNNEI. The V segment lost 5 bases and the J segment 3 bases; nucleotides outside the gene matches: 21. The CDR3 is 19 residues long. As DNA, the CDR3 is TGTGCCAGCAGTACTGAAGTCAGGGACAGTGTCGATGGAGACTATGGCTACACCTTC. This translates into CASSTEVRDSVDGDYGYTF. The variable domain in full, completed from reference TRBV2 and TRBJ1-2, reads EPEVTQTPSHQVTQMGQEVILRCVPISNHLYFYWYRQILGQKVEFLVSFYNNEISEKSEIFDDQFSVERPDGSNFTLKIRSTKLEDSAMYFCASSTEVRDSVDGDYGYTFGSGTRLTVV.

The chain is built from TRBV6-6 and TRBJ2-5; 9 bases are a match to TRBD1. The CDR3 spans 14 residues. Trimming at V came to 6 bases and at J to 5 bases, leaving 7 bases not matched to a gene. CDR1 and CDR2 (germline): MNHNY, SVGAGI (reference sequence). The CDR3 nucleotides are TGTGCCAGCAGCCAAGGGACAGGGTGGGAGACCCAGTACTTC. Protein: CASSQGTGWETQYF.

This chain connects TRBV6-1 to TRBJ1-2; TRBD1 is a possible D gene (5 bases). The CDR3 runs 13 residues. The germline V gene encodes CDR1 MNHNS and CDR2 SASEGT. Trimming stripped 3 bases from V and 3 bases from J, with 8 bases between. This CDR3 reads CASSEGGDYGYTF. As DNA, the CDR3 is TGTGCCAGCAGTGAGGGGGGGGACTATGGCTACACCTTC.

This clone was observed a single time. The chain recombines TRBV10-3 with TRBJ1-1, with D possibly being TRBD1 (6 bases). This CDR3 has 14 amino acids. CDR1 is ENHRY and CDR2 is SYGVKD in the germline V gene. With 10 bases removed from V and 5 bases from J, the gap between germline ends came to 20 bases. CDR3 amino acids: CATTGTGTRTEAFF. In DNA, the CDR3 is TGTGCCACCACAGGGACGGGGACGAGAACTGAAGCTTTCTTT.

This clone was counted a single time. V is TRBV29-1 and J is TRBJ1-4, with 12 bases that match TRBD1. Germline CDR1 SQVTM, CDR2 ANQGSEA. Germline trimming cut 7 bases from V and 0 bases from J; bases unmatched to any gene: 9. The CDR3 runs to 17 residues. The CDR3: CSAVGQGAPTTNEKLFF. The CDR3 DNA sequence: TGCAGCGCCGTGGGACAGGGGGCCCCTACAACTAATGAAAAACTGTTTTTT. Supplemented by reference TRBV29-1 and TRBJ1-4, the full variable domain reads SAVISQKPSRDICQRGTSLTIQCQVDSQVTMMFWYRQQPGQSLTLIATANQGSEATYESGFVIDKFPISRPNLTFSTLTVSNMSPEDSSIYLCSAVGQGAPTTNEKLFFGSGTQLSVL.

This clone was detected only once. A junction end diverges from the germline sequence, so it may reflect a read error. J is TRBJ2-2 and V is TRBV7-9; 7 bases align to TRBD2. This CDR3 contains 15 residues. Germline V lookup: CDR1 SEHNR, CDR2 FQNEAQ (reference sequence). The CDR3 region is CSSSPPVAGAGELFF. The DNA of the CDR3 is TGTTCCAGCAGCCCCCCCGTGGCGGGGGCCGGGGAGCTGTTTTTT. The whole variable domain, remainder taken from reference TRBV7-9 and TRBJ2-2, is DTGVSQNPRHKITKRGQNVTFRCDPISEHNRLYWYRQTLGQGPEFLTYFQNEAQLEKSRLLSDRFSAERPKGSFSTLEIQRTEQGDSAMYLCSSSPPVAGAGELFFGEGSRLTVL.

There are a few counts of this clone. The V call is TRBV7-2, the J call TRBJ2-7, with D possibly being TRBD2 (6 bases). Deletions cut 6 bases from V and 4 bases from J, with 16 bases between. Per the germline V gene, CDR1 is SGHTA and CDR2 is FQGNSA. This CDR3 is built from 14 residues. In DNA form, the CDR3 reads TGTGCCAGCAGGGAGGGAACTAATGGATACGAGCAGTACTTC. Translation: CASREGTNGYEQYF. The variable domain in full, with the rest retrieved from reference TRBV7-2 and TRBJ2-7, is GAGVSQSPSNKVTEKGKDVELRCDPISGHTALYWYRQSLGQGLEFLIYFQGNSAPDKSGLPSDRFSAERTGGSVSTLTIQRTQQEDSAVYLCASREGTNGYEQYFGPGTRLTVT.

J is TRBJ1-5 and V is TRBV19; the D gene is possibly TRBD1 (6 bases). V dropped 5 bases and J dropped 2 bases, with 13 bases sitting between them. The CDR3 is made up of 15 amino acids. From germline, CDR1 is LNHDA and CDR2 SQIVND (reference sequence). CDR3: CASSGQNRGNQPQHF. CDR3 nucleotide sequence: TGTGCCAGTAGTGGACAGAATCGTGGCAATCAGCCCCAGCATTTT.

This chain connects TRBV9 to TRBJ1-3; maybe TRBD1 (6 bases). Germline values: CDR1 SGDLS, CDR2 YYNGEE. CDR3 length: 14 residues. Trimming removed 6 bases at V and 2 bases at J, with 12 bases between. The CDR3 sequence: CASNSGGTGNTIYF. CDR3 sequence (DNA): TGTGCCAGCAATTCTGGGGGCACTGGAAACACCATATATTTT.

This clone was found a few times. The gene calls are TRBV6-5 and TRBJ2-5; TRBD1 aligns across 7 bases. Unmatched junction bases numbered 5, after V lost 2 bases and J lost 5 bases. The germline CDR1 and CDR2 sequences are MNHEY and SVGAGI. The CDR3 covers 14 residues. CDR3 residues: CASSYTDRAETQYF. CDR3 in DNA: TGTGCCAGCAGTTACACCGACAGGGCGGAGACCCAGTACTTC.

The J gene is TRBJ2-5, the V gene TRBV4-1; 8 bases line up with TRBD1. From germline, CDR1 is MGHRA and CDR2 YSYEKL. V shed 3 bases and J 2 bases; nucleotides not matched to a gene: 5. There are 15 residues in the CDR3. CDR3 sequence reads: CASSQSGTGQETQYF. The DNA for the CDR3 is TGCGCCAGCAGCCAGTCCGGGACAGGTCAAGAGACCCAGTACTTC.